The 23 T cell receptor beta chains below were found in one sample sequenced in a study of T cell repertoires in cytomegalovirus infection. From the reads, TCRdb called clonotypes with MiXCR, one entry per CDR3 protein. The table records 630,000 or so distinct CDR3 sequences, 24% of them present only once. The sequencing input was CD8+ T cells from PBMCs. The receptors were gathered from a human donor in good health (CMV status not recorded). Some clones in this sample may be carry-over from other donors' samples.

The chain joins TRBV27 to TRBJ2-1; D not certain. The CDR3 totals 14 residues. Per the germline V gene, CDR1 is MNHEY and CDR2 is SMNVEV (reference sequence). Trimming shortened V by 0 bases and J by 7 bases, and 10 bases separated the two germline ends. Written as DNA, the CDR3 is TGTGCCAGCAGTTTATCGGGCGCTGCGAATGAGCAGTTCTTC. This codes for CASSLSGAANEQFF.

V is TRBV29-1 and J is TRBJ2-7; D ambiguous. V shed 6 bases and J shed 6 bases, with 18 bases lying between them. Germline V gene lookup returns CDR1 SQVTM and CDR2 ANQGSEA. CDR3 length: 13 amino acids. CDR3 protein: CSVLDSFPGEQYF. The CDR3 region has the DNA TGCAGCGTCCTAGATTCTTTCCCCGGCGAGCAGTACTTC.

The sample holds a few counts of this clonotype. The CDR3 nucleotides are TGTGCCAGTAGTATCCTAGGGCCGGGCACCGGGGAGCTGTTTTTT. Its protein is CASSILGPGTGELFF. The V call is TRBV19, the J call TRBJ2-2; no clear D gene. CDR3 size: 15 residues. V was pared by 3 bases and J by 4 bases, with 12 bases between. CDR1 and CDR2 from the germline V gene are LNHDA and SQIVND (reference sequence).

The rearrangement uses TRBV2 and TRBJ1-6, with TRBD1 identical over 8 bases. Germline-derived CDR1 and CDR2 are SNHLY and FYNNEI. This CDR3 is 14 amino acids long. The J segment lost 9 bases and the V segment lost 5 bases, leaving 6 bases of the junction unmatched. The CDR3 DNA sequence: TGTGCCAGCAGTACAGGGGGGACTGGTTCACCCCTCCACTTT. This encodes CASSTGGTGSPLHF.

This rearrangement joins TRBV20-1 to TRBJ2-5; possibly TRBD1 or TRBD2 for D (5 bases each). The CDR3 is 14 residues long. Germline V gene lookup returns CDR1 DFQATT and CDR2 SNEGSKA (reference sequence). The germline V and J ends were trimmed by 0 bases and 5 bases, with 13 bases remaining between them. The CDR3 loop reads CSARDTGGEETQYF. The CDR3 nucleotides read TGCAGTGCTAGAGATACTGGGGGTGAGGAGACCCAGTACTTC.

This clonotype has a handful of counts. A single base separates this from a much larger clone, so it may be a read error. The rearrangement joins TRBV7-2 to TRBJ2-1, with 8 bases matching TRBD2. Germline CDR1 is SGHTA and CDR2 is FQGNSA. The CDR3 is made up of 16 amino acids. V shed 3 bases and J 2 bases; nucleotides not matched to a gene: 6. This chain's CDR3 is CASSFDGGATYNEQFF. DNA for the CDR3: TGTGCCAGCAGCTTTGACGGGGGGGCCACCTACAATGAGCAGTTCTTC.

This clonotype was found a few times. The rearrangement uses TRBV18 and TRBJ1-5; D call uncertain. Trimming cost V 3 bases and J 7 bases, with 16 bases left between them. The CDR3 loop spans 15 amino acids. Germline V gives CDR1 KGHSH, CDR2 LQKENI. CDR3 DNA sequence: TGTGCCAGCTCACCCCGAAGTGGGCCAGAACAGCCCCAGCATTTT. It translates to CASSPRSGPEQPQHF.

This rearrangement joins TRBV20-1 to TRBJ2-2; TRBD1 might be the D (6 bases). This CDR3 spans 14 amino acids. V gave up 5 bases and J gave up 0 bases, with 10 bases separating them. Germline V gene sequence: CDR1 DFQATT, CDR2 SNEGSKA (reference sequence). The CDR3 here is CSASGQTNTGELFF. Here the CDR3 DNA reads TGCAGTGCTTCAGGACAGACGAACACCGGGGAGCTGTTTTTT.

In its sample, this clonotype was seen a few times. The V gene is TRBV7-2, the J gene TRBJ1-2; maybe TRBD1 (6 bases). The CDR3 loop spans 14 amino acids. Germline values: CDR1 SGHTA, CDR2 FQGNSA. V shed 5 bases and J shed 4 bases, with 14 bases lying between them. The CDR3 DNA reads as TGTGCCAGCAGCGTAAACAGGGAAGGCTATGGCTACACCTTC. Translating it yields CASSVNREGYGYTF.

This clonotype was counted a few times. The chain uses TRBV2 and TRBJ1-2, with D unclear. The CDR3 contains 14 residues. The germline V gene has CDR1 SNHLY and CDR2 FYNNEI. Trimming took off 6 bases at V and 4 bases at J, with 15 bases between the two ends. The CDR3 region has the DNA TGTGCCAGCAGCCCCAAAACCCGCCTCTATGGCTACACCTTC. This sequence encodes CASSPKTRLYGYTF. Combining the CDR3 with reference TRBV2 and TRBJ1-2 gives the whole variable domain EPEVTQTPSHQVTQMGQEVILRCVPISNHLYFYWYRQILGQKVEFLVSFYNNEISEKSEIFDDQFSVERPDGSNFTLKIRSTKLEDSAMYFCASSPKTRLYGYTFGSGTRLTVV.

Concerning this clonotype itself: A junction end diverges from the germline sequence, so it may reflect a read error. V usage is TRBV7-9 and J usage is TRBJ1-2; TRBD1 agrees at 10 bases. Germline V lookup: CDR1 SEHNR, CDR2 FQNEAQ (reference sequence). The CDR3 spans 16 residues. The CDR3, as DNA: TGTGCCAGCAGCATAGCCGGGACAGGGGCACGCTATGGCTACACCTTC. Translated: CASSIAGTGARYGYTF.

Only a few counts were recorded for this clonotype. This chain uses TRBV14 with TRBJ2-7; TRBD1 is a possible D gene (6 bases). The V end lost 0 bases, the J end lost 3 bases, and 18 bases lay between the germline ends. The CDR3 runs to 17 residues. The germline V gene encodes CDR1 SGHDN and CDR2 FVKESK. CDR3 in DNA: TGTGCCAGCAGCCAAGACCCCCAGACAGGATCTTACTACGAGCAGTACTTC. As protein: CASSQDPQTGSYYEQYF.

V gene TRBV29-1 combines with J gene TRBJ2-1; D may be TRBD2 (7 bases). Germline CDR1 and CDR2: SQVTM and ANQGSEA. With 4 bases removed from V and 3 bases from J, the gap between germline ends came to 13 bases. The CDR3 is 14 amino acids. CDR3 region: CSVVGGGGYNEQFF. DNA of the CDR3: TGCAGCGTTGTAGGGGGGGGAGGCTACAATGAGCAGTTCTTC.

The sample holds a few counts of this clonotype. V is TRBV7-9 and J is TRBJ1-2; perhaps TRBD1 as D (6 bases). The CDR3 has 15 residues. Germline V gives CDR1 SEHNR, CDR2 FQNEAQ (reference sequence). Trimming stripped 1 base from V and 2 bases from J, with 11 bases between. The CDR3 region is CASSLEDSGNYGYTF. CDR3 DNA: TGTGCCAGCAGCTTAGAGGACAGTGGGAACTATGGCTACACCTTC.

This clonotype was seen a handful of times. In nucleotides, the CDR3 is TGCGCCAGCAGCCAAGAAATGGGAGGGTTTGAGACCCAGTACTTC. It translates to CASSQEMGGFETQYF. The chain joins TRBV4-3 to TRBJ2-5; 7 bases match TRBD2. V lost 0 bases to trimming and J lost 5 bases; unmatched junction nucleotides: 6. The CDR3 loop spans 15 amino acids. Germline V gene lookup returns CDR1 LGHNA and CDR2 YSLEER.

This clonotype appeared many times. The chain combines TRBV7-9 with TRBJ2-5, with D possibly matching TRBD2 (6 bases). Deletions cut 3 bases from V and 0 bases from J, with 14 bases between. Germline V gene data show CDR1 as SEHNR and CDR2 as FQNEAQ (reference sequence). The CDR3 spans 16 residues. The chain's CDR3 is CASSFRAGWYQETQYF. The CDR3 nucleotides read TGTGCCAGCAGCTTCCGCGCGGGATGGTACCAAGAGACCCAGTACTTC.

As regards this clonotype: A read error may be the cause here, since a much bigger clone is one base away. The V call is TRBV7-2, the J call TRBJ2-4; D might be TRBD1 (7 bases). CDR1 and CDR2 from the germline V gene are SGHTA and FQGNSA. The CDR3 sequence is 15 residues long. The CDR3 loop reads CASSLEAGGMNIRYF. CDR3 sequence (DNA): TGTGCCAGCAGCTTAGAGGCAGGGGGGATGAACATTCGGTACTTC.

V gene TRBV2 combines with J gene TRBJ1-2, with D perhaps TRBD1 (5 bases). The CDR3 contains 14 residues. Deletions cut 6 bases from V and 4 bases from J, with 15 bases between. Germline CDR1 reads SNHLY; CDR2 reads FYNNEI. CDR3 in DNA: TGTGCCAGCAGGGGGGGATTGTCGGGCTATGGCTACACCTTC. This codes for CASRGGLSGYGYTF.

In this sample, this clonotype turned up a few times. The CDR3 bases are TGTGCCAGCAGCTCTAGGACAGGGGAAGGCACCGGGGAGCTGTTTTTT. The encoded protein is CASSSRTGEGTGELFF. The chain links TRBV7-9 to TRBJ2-2; 9 positions agree with TRBD1. The CDR3 has 16 amino acids. Per germline, CDR1 SEHNR and CDR2 FQNEAQ (reference sequence). V lost 4 bases, J lost 4 bases, and 7 bases stayed unmatched.

The gene calls are TRBV28 and TRBJ1-2; D gene uncertain. The V gene's germline CDR1 is MDHEN and CDR2 SYDVKM. The CDR3 is made up of 14 amino acids. The V and J ends lost 2 bases and 1 base respectively, with 8 bases between them. The CDR3 reads CASSLGSDNYGYTF. CDR3 DNA sequence: TGTGCCAGCAGTTTAGGTTCTGATAACTATGGCTACACCTTC.

This clonotype has more than one count but fewer than ten. The rearrangement links TRBV29-1 to TRBJ2-2; D not resolved. CDR3 length: 14 residues. V dropped 1 base and J dropped 5 bases, with 11 bases sitting between them. Germline-derived CDR1 and CDR2 are SQVTM and ANQGSEA. CDR3 DNA: TGCAGCGTTGAAGGGCGGAAAGGGACCGGGGAGCTGTTTTTT. It yields the protein CSVEGRKGTGELFF.

In regard to this clonotype: A single base separates this from a much larger clone, so it may be a read error. This rearrangement joins TRBV7-2 to TRBJ2-3; D is unclear. The germline V and J ends were trimmed by 2 bases and 8 bases, with 8 bases remaining between them. The CDR3 runs 12 residues. Germline-derived CDR1 and CDR2 are SGHTA and FQGNSA. DNA of the CDR3: TGTGCCAGCAGCTTACATCACTTTACGCAGTATTTT. Translation: CASSLHHFTQYF.

This clonotype has a count of ten or more. V is TRBV4-1 and J is TRBJ2-1; 12 bases align to TRBD2. The CDR3 spans 16 residues. The germline CDR1 and CDR2 sequences are MGHRA and YSYEKL. V was pared by 2 bases and J by 8 bases, with 7 bases of the junction left unmatched. This chain's CDR3 is CASSQPSGGARDEQFF. CDR3 DNA sequence: TGCGCCAGCAGCCAACCTAGCGGGGGGGCCAGGGATGAGCAGTTCTTC.